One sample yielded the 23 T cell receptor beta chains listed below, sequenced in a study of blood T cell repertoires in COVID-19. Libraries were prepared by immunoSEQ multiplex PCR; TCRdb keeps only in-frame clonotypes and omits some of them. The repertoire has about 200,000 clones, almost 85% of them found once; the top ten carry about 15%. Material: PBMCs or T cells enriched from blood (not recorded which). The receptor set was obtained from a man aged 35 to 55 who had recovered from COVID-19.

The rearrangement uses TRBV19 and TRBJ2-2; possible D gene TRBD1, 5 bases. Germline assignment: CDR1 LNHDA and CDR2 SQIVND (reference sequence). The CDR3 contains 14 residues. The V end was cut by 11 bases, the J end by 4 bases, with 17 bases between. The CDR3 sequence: CAVYVDIGTGELFF. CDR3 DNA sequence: TGTGCCGTCTACGTGGACATAGGCACCGGGGAGCTGTTTTTT. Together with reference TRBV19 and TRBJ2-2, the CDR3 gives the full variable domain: DGGITQSPKYLFRKEGQNVTLSCEQNLNHDAMYWYRQDPGQGLRLIYYSQIVNDFQKGDIAEGYSVSREKKESFPLTVTSAQKNPTAFYLCAVYVDIGTGELFFGEGSRLTVL.

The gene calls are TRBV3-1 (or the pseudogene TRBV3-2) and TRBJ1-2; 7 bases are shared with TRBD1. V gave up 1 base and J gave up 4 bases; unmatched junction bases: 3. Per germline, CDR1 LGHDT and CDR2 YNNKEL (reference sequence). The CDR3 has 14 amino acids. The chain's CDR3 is CASSQGQGGYGYTF. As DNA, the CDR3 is TGTGCCAGCAGCCAAGGACAGGGTGGCTATGGCTACACCTTC.

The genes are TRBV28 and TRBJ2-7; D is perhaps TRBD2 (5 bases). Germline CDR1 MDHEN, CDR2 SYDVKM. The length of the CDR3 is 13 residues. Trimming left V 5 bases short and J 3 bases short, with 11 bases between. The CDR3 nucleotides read TGTGCCAGCAGTCTAGCATACTACTACGAGCAGTACTTC. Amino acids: CASSLAYYYEQYF. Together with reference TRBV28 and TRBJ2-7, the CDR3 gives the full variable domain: DVKVTQSSRYLVKRTGEKVFLECVQDMDHENMFWYRQDPGLGLRLIYFSYDVKMKEKGDIPEGYSVSREKKERFSLILESASTNQTSMYLCASSLAYYYEQYFGPGTRLTVT.

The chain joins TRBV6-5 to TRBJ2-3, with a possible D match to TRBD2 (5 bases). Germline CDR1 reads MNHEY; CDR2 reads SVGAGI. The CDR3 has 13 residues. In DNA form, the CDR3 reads TGTGCAGCTTGTCAGCCGGGGACAGATACGCAGTATTTT. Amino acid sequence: CAACQPGTDTQYF.

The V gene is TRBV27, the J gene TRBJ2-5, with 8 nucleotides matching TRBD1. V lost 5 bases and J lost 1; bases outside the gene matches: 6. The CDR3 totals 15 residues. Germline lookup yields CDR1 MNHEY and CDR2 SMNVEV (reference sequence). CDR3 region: CASSAGTGRQETQYF. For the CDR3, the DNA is TGTGCCAGCAGTGCCGGGACAGGCCGCCAAGAGACCCAGTACTTC.

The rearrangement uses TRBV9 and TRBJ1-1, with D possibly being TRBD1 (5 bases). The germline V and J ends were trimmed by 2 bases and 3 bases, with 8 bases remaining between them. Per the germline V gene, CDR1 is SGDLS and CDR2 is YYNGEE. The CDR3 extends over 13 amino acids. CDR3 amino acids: CASSVAGDTEAFF. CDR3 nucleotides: TGTGCCAGCAGCGTTGCGGGGGACACTGAAGCTTTCTTT.

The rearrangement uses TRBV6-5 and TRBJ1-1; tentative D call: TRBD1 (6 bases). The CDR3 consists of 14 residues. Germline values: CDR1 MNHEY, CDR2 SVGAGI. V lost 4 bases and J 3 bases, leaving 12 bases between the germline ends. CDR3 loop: CASSSGRGHTEAFF. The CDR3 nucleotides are TGTGCCAGCAGTTCGGGCAGGGGTCACACTGAAGCTTTCTTT.

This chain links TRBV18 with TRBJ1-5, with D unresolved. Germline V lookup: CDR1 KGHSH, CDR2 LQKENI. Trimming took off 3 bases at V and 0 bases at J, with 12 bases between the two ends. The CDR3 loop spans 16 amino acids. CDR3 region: CASSPAPRVSNQPQHF. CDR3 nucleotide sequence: TGTGCCAGCTCACCCGCGCCGAGGGTTAGCAATCAGCCCCAGCATTTT.

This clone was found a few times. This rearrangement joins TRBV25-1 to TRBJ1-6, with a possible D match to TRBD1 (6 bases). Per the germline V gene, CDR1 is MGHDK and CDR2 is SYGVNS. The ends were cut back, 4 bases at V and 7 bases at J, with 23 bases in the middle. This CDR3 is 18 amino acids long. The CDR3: CASSGILDFGTLNSPLHF. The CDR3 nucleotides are TGTGCCAGCAGTGGCATTTTAGATTTTGGGACATTAAATTCACCCCTCCACTTT.

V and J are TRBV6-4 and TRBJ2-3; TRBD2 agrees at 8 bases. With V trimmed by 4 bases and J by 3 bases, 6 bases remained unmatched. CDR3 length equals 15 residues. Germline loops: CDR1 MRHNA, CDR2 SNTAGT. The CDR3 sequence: CASSALAGGTDTQYF. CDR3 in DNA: TGTGCCAGCAGTGCCCTTGCGGGGGGAACAGATACGCAGTATTTT.

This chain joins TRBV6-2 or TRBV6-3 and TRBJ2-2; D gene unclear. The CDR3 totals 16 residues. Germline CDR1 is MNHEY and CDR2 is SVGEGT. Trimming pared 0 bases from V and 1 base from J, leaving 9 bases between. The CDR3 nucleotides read TGTGCCAGCAGTTACTCACAAACCTTGAACACCGGGGAGCTGTTTTTT. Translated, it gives CASSYSQTLNTGELFF.

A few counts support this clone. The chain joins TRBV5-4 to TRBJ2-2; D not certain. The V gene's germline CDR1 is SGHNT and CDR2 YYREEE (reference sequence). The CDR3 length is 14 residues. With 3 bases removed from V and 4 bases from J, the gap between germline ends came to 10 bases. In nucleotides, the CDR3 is TGTGCCAGCAGCTCCTCCGCGGCCACCGGGGAGCTGTTTTTT. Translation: CASSSSAATGELFF.

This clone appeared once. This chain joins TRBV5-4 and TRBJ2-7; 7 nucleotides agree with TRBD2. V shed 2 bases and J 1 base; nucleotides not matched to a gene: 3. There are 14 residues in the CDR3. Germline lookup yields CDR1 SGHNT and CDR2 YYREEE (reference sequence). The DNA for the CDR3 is TGTGCCAGCAGCTTTTGGCGGGGGTCCTACGAGCAGTACTTC. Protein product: CASSFWRGSYEQYF.

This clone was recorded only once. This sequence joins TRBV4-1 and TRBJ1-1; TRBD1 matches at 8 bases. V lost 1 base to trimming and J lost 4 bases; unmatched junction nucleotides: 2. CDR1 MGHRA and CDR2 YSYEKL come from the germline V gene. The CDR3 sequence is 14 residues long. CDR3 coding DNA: TGCGCCAGCAGCCAAGCCGACAGGGGCACTGAAGCTTTCTTT. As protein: CASSQADRGTEAFF.

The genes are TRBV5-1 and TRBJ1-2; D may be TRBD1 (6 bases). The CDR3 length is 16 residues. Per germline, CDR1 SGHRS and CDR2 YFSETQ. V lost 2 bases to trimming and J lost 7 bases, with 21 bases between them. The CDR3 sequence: CASSFQSQGSFGGYTF. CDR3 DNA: TGCGCCAGCAGCTTCCAATCACAGGGTAGTTTCGGTGGCTACACCTTC.

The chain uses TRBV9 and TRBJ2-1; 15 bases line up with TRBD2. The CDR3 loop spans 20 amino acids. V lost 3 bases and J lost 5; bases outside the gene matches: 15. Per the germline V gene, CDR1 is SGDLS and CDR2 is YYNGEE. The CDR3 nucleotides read TGTGCCAGCAGCGGGCACGGGACTAGCGGGAGGTATGGGTGGGACAATGAGCAGTTCTTC. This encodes CASSGHGTSGRYGWDNEQFF.

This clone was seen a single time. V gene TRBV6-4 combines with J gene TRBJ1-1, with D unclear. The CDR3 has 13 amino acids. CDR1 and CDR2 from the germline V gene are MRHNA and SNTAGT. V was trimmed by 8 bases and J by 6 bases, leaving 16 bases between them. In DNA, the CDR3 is TGTGCCAGCGGCGAGGGAAGGGCGGCTGAAGCTTTCTTT. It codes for CASGEGRAAEAFF.

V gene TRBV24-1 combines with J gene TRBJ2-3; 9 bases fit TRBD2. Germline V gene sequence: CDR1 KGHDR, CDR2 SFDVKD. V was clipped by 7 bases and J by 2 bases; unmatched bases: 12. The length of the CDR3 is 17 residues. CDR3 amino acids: CATRPPSGLAYTDTQYF. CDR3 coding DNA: TGTGCCACCAGGCCCCCGTCCGGACTAGCGTACACAGATACGCAGTATTTT.

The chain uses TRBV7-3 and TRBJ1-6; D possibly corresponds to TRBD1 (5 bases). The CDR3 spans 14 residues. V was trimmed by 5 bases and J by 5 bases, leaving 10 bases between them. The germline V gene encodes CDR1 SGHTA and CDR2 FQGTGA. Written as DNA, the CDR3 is TGTGCCAGCAGCCGTCAGGGAAATAATTCACCCCTCCACTTT. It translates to CASSRQGNNSPLHF.

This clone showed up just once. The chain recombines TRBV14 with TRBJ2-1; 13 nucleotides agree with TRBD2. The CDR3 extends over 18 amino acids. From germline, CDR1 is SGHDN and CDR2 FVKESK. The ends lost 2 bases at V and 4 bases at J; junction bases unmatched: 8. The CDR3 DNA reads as TGTGCCAGCAGCCAAACTCGACTAGCGGGAGGCCTATACAATGAGCAGTTCTTC. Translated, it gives CASSQTRLAGGLYNEQFF. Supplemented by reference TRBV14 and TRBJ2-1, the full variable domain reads EAGVTQFPSHSVIEKGQTVTLRCDPISGHDNLYWYRRVMGKEIKFLLHFVKESKQDESGMPNNRFLAERTGGTYSTLKVQPAELEDSGVYFCASSQTRLAGGLYNEQFFGPGTRLTVL.

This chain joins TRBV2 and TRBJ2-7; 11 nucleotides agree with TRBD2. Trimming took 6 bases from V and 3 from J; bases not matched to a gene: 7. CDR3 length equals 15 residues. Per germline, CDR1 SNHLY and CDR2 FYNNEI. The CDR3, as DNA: TGTGCCAGCAGGGCGGAACTAGCGGGAGACTACGAGCAGTACTTC. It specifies CASRAELAGDYEQYF. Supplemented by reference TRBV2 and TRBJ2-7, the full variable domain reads EPEVTQTPSHQVTQMGQEVILRCVPISNHLYFYWYRQILGQKVEFLVSFYNNEISEKSEIFDDQFSVERPDGSNFTLKIRSTKLEDSAMYFCASRAELAGDYEQYFGPGTRLTVT.

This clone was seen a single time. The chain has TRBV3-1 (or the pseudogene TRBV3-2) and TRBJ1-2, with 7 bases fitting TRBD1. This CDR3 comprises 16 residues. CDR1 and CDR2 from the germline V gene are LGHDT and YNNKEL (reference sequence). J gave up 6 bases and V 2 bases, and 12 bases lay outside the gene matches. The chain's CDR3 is CASSQFLPGTDNGYTF. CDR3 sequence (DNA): TGTGCCAGCAGCCAATTTCTGCCAGGGACAGATAATGGCTACACCTTC.

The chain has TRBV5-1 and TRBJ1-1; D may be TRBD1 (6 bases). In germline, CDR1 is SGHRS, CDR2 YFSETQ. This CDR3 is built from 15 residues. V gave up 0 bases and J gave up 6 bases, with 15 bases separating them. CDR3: CASSLAPGALPEAFF. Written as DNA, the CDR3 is TGCGCCAGCAGCTTGGCGCCAGGGGCCCTCCCTGAAGCTTTCTTT.